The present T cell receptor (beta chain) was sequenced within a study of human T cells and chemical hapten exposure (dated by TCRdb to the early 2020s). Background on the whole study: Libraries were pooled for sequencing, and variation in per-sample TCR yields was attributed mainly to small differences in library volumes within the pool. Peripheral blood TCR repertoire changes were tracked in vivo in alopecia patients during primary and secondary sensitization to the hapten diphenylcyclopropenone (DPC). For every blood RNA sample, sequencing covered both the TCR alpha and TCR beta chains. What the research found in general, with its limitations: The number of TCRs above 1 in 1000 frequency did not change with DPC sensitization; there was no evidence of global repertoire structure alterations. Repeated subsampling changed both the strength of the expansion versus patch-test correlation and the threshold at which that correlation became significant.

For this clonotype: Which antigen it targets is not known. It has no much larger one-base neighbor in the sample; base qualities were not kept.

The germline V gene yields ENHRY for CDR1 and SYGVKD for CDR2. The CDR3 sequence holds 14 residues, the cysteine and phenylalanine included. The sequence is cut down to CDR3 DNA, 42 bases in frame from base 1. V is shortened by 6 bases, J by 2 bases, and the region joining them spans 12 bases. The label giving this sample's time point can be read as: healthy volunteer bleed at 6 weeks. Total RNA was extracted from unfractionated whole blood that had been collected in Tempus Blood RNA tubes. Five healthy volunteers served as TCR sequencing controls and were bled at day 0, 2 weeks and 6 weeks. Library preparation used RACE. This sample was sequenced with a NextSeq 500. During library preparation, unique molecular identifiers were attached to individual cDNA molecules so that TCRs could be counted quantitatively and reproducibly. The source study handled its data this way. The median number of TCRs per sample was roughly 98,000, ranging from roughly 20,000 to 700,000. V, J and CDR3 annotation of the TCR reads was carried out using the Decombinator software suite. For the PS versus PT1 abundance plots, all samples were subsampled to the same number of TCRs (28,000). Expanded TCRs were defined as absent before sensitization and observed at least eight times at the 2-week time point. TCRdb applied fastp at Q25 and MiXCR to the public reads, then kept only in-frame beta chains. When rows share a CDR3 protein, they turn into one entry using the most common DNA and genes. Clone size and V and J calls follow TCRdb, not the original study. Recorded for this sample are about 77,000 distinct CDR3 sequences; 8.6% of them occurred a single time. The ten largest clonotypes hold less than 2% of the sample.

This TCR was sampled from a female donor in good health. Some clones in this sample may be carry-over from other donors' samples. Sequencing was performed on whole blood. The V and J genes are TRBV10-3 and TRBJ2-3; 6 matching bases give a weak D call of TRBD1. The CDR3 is CAIRQTGVTDTQYF. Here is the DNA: TGTGCCATCAGACAGACAGGAGTCACAGATACGCAGTATTTT.